One and the same sample provided the 23 T cell receptor beta chains below, sequenced in a study of blood T cell repertoires in COVID-19. Assay used: immunoSEQ multiplex PCR; TCRdb lists only in-frame clones, some missing. The sample gives under 150,000 clones, around three quarters of which show up once; about 4% is in the top ten. Input material: peripheral blood. The receptors derive from a man aged 55 to 70 with acute or convalescent COVID-19.

The V and J genes are TRBV28 and TRBJ2-7, with D tentatively TRBD2 (5 bases). The germline V and J ends were trimmed by 2 bases and 7 bases, with 15 bases remaining between them. The length of the CDR3 is 14 residues. The germline V gene encodes CDR1 MDHEN and CDR2 SYDVKM. CDR3 coding DNA: TGTGCCAGCAGTTTAGAGTGGACCCGAGGGGAGCAGTACTTC. Residues: CASSLEWTRGEQYF.

The chain uses TRBV4-1 and TRBJ2-3; 7 bases are shared with TRBD1. The ends lost 4 bases at V and 1 base at J; junction bases unmatched: 5. This CDR3 is built from 15 residues. Germline V gene sequence: CDR1 MGHRA, CDR2 YSYEKL. CDR3 DNA sequence: TGCGCCAGCAGCCCCAGGGGGTCAGGCACAGATACGCAGTATTTT. This translates into CASSPRGSGTDTQYF.

The gene calls are TRBV24-1 and TRBJ2-1, with 8 bases aligning to TRBD2. This CDR3 region has 15 residues. Germline V gene data show CDR1 as KGHDR and CDR2 as SFDVKD. The trim removed 5 bases at V and 12 bases at J, leaving 14 bases unmatched. This CDR3 reads CATSVSGSGVGGQFF. The DNA for the CDR3 is TGTGCCACCAGTGTGAGCGGGAGCGGTGTCGGCGGGCAGTTCTTC.

This chain uses TRBV19 with TRBJ2-7, with 11 bases matching TRBD2. Germline V gene lookup returns CDR1 LNHDA and CDR2 SQIVND (reference sequence). The CDR3 is made up of 16 amino acids. V shed 4 bases and J 5 bases; nucleotides not matched to a gene: 10. The CDR3 spells CASSNEIAGGIHEQYF. The CDR3 bases are TGTGCCAGTAGTAACGAGATAGCGGGAGGGATCCACGAGCAGTACTTC.

The V gene is TRBV5-1, the J gene TRBJ2-1; the match to TRBD2 covers 9 bases. Germline assignment: CDR1 SGHRS and CDR2 YFSETQ. V lost 4 bases, J lost 4 bases, and 15 bases stayed unmatched. The CDR3 covers 18 residues. The CDR3 loop reads CASSKDPIAGVYYNEQFF. Written as DNA, the CDR3 is TGCGCCAGCAGCAAAGATCCAATAGCGGGAGTTTATTACAATGAGCAGTTCTTC.

The chain links TRBV5-1 to TRBJ2-2; 12 nucleotides match TRBD2. The V segment lost 5 bases and the J segment 6 bases; nucleotides outside the gene matches: 5. CDR1 SGHRS and CDR2 YFSETQ come from the germline V gene. The CDR3 runs 15 residues. The CDR3, as DNA: TGCGCCAGCAGGACTAGCGGGAGTTTGGCCGGGGAGCTGTTTTTT. As protein: CASRTSGSLAGELFF.

As regards this clone: In the same sample, other DNA sequences code for this CDR3. J is TRBJ1-2 and V is TRBV5-1; TRBD1 agrees at 7 bases. V lost 3 bases, J lost 5 bases, and 4 bases stayed unmatched. Per the germline V gene, CDR1 is SGHRS and CDR2 is YFSETQ. This CDR3 comprises 13 residues. CDR3 loop: CASSSGQNYGYTF. In nucleotides, the CDR3 is TGCGCCAGCAGCTCGGGACAGAATTATGGCTACACCTTC.

The chain has TRBV15 and TRBJ2-7; unclear D gene. V was pared by 0 bases and J by 2 bases, with 5 bases between. Germline values: CDR1 LNHNV, CDR2 YYDKDF (reference sequence). CDR3 size: 13 residues. This CDR3 reads CATSRDPAYEQYF. The CDR3 bases are TGTGCCACCAGCAGAGATCCGGCCTACGAGCAGTACTTC.

Worth noting for this clone: Other DNA sequences in the sample encode the same CDR3. The J gene is TRBJ2-7, the V gene TRBV19, with TRBD1 matching 9 bases. The CDR3 consists of 14 residues. V lost 5 bases and J lost 3; bases outside the gene matches: 5. Germline V lookup: CDR1 LNHDA, CDR2 SQIVND (reference sequence). The CDR3 region has the DNA TGTGCCAGTAGTCCGAGGGGACAGGGCTACGAGCAGTACTTC. Its protein product is CASSPRGQGYEQYF.

The table lists this clone with a count of one. This sequence joins TRBV7-9 and TRBJ2-6; D is ambiguous. CDR3 size: 14 residues. V was cut by 3 bases and J by 0 bases, with 3 bases left in between. Germline-derived CDR1 and CDR2 are SEHNR and FQNEAQ (reference sequence). The chain's CDR3 is CASSFYSGANVLTF. The CDR3 coding sequence is TGTGCCAGCAGCTTCTACTCTGGGGCCAACGTCCTGACTTTC.

The rearrangement uses TRBV28 and TRBJ2-7; the D is unclear. Looked up from germline, CDR1 is MDHEN and CDR2 is SYDVKM. The CDR3 is made up of 15 amino acids. V lost 6 bases and J lost 3, with 18 bases in between. The CDR3 DNA reads TGTGCCAGCAGGCAAACCCGCCAGACTTTCTACGAGCAGTACTTC. It codes for CASRQTRQTFYEQYF.

The J gene is TRBJ1-1, the V gene TRBV28; TRBD1 agrees at 10 bases. The ends lost 2 bases at V and 5 bases at J; junction bases unmatched: 5. The germline CDR1 and CDR2 sequences are MDHEN and SYDVKM. This CDR3 spans 15 amino acids. CDR3 nucleotide sequence: TGTGCCAGCAGTTTAAGCCGGACAGGGGGGACTGAAGCTTTCTTT. Protein sequence: CASSLSRTGGTEAFF.

CDR3 DNA sequence: TGTGCCAGCAGGGCGGATAGCGGGGGGACCGGGGAGCTGTTTTTT. Its translation: CASRADSGGTGELFF. The genes are TRBV2 and TRBJ2-2; 10 positions agree with TRBD2. In germline, CDR1 is SNHLY, CDR2 FYNNEI. This CDR3 is built from 15 residues. V was clipped by 6 bases and J by 5 bases; unmatched bases: 6.

This sequence joins TRBV11-2 and TRBJ2-5, with 14 bases matching TRBD2. CDR1 and CDR2 from the germline V gene are SGHAT and FQNNGV. The CDR3 runs 18 residues. The J segment lost 4 bases and the V segment lost 0 bases, leaving 7 bases of the junction unmatched. For the CDR3, the DNA is TGTGCCAGCAGCTTAGATCTGACTAGCGGGAGGGGAGGAGAGACCCAGTACTTC. Encoded protein: CASSLDLTSGRGGETQYF.

The genes are TRBV19 and TRBJ2-5, with D possibly being TRBD2 (6 bases). Between the trimmed V and J ends, which lost 6 bases and 2 bases, there was a span of 10 bases. Germline values: CDR1 LNHDA, CDR2 SQIVND (reference sequence). The CDR3 runs 13 residues. The CDR3 loop reads CASSGSDQETQYF. The CDR3 region has the DNA TGTGCCAGTAGCGGGAGTGATCAAGAGACCCAGTACTTC.

The chain joins TRBV24-1 to TRBJ1-2, with D tentatively TRBD1 (6 bases). V was cut by 4 bases and J by 10 bases, with 27 bases left in between. CDR1 is KGHDR, CDR2 SFDVKD, per germline. This CDR3 spans 17 amino acids. The CDR3 sequence is CATSDPGGGRGLTSYTF. The CDR3 DNA reads TGTGCCACCAGTGACCCCGGCGGTGGCAGGGGCCTAACCTCCTACACCTTC.

The V call is TRBV28, the J call TRBJ2-1, with 8 bases lining up with TRBD2. The V gene's germline CDR1 is MDHEN and CDR2 SYDVKM. V lost 1 base to trimming and J lost 8 bases; unmatched junction nucleotides: 13. The CDR3 sequence is 17 residues long. The CDR3: CASSLSPAGLGRYEQFF. In DNA form, the CDR3 reads TGTGCCAGCAGTTTATCCCCGGCGGGACTAGGGCGCTATGAGCAGTTCTTC.

The chain's CDR3 is CASSQTPGQGLYEQYF. In DNA form, the CDR3 reads TGCGCCAGCAGCCAAACTCCGGGACAGGGCCTCTACGAGCAGTACTTC. The chain carries TRBV4-1 and TRBJ2-7, with TRBD1 matching over 9 bases. V lost 2 bases to trimming and J lost 3 bases; unmatched junction nucleotides: 8. In germline, CDR1 is MGHRA, CDR2 YSYEKL. CDR3 length: 16 residues.

The CDR3 spells CASSLVAGFNEQFF. In nucleotides, the CDR3 is TGTGCCAGCAGCTTAGTGGCCGGGTTCAATGAGCAGTTCTTC. The rearrangement uses TRBV7-9 and TRBJ2-1, with no clear D. Germline V gives CDR1 SEHNR, CDR2 FQNEAQ (reference sequence). The V end was cut by 1 base, the J end by 6 bases, with 10 bases between. This CDR3 spans 14 amino acids.

The table lists this clone with a few counts. The same CDR3 is also encoded by other DNA sequences in this sample. This chain connects TRBV11-2 to TRBJ1-1, with D perhaps TRBD1 (5 bases). The germline V gene encodes CDR1 SGHAT and CDR2 FQNNGV. V was shortened by 5 bases and J by 1 base, with 8 bases between the two germline ends. This CDR3 has 13 residues. DNA for the CDR3: TGTGCCAGCAGCCAGACAGAGAACACTGAAGCTTTCTTT. Its translation is CASSQTENTEAFF.

Of note for this clone: The sample has other DNA sequences that encode this CDR3 too. This chain connects TRBV4-1 to TRBJ2-3; 7 nucleotides line up with TRBD1. The germline V gene has CDR1 MGHRA and CDR2 YSYEKL. Unmatched junction bases numbered 3, after V lost 3 bases and J lost 0 bases. The CDR3 extends over 15 amino acids. DNA of the CDR3: TGCGCCAGCAGCCAGGTACAGGGGAGCACAGATACGCAGTATTTT. Translation: CASSQVQGSTDTQYF.

The rearrangement links TRBV5-6 to TRBJ1-5; TRBD1 is a possible D gene (5 bases). The CDR3 runs 13 residues. Trimming stripped 3 bases from V and 5 bases from J, with 9 bases between. The germline V gene has CDR1 SGHDT and CDR2 YYEEEE. CDR3 amino acids: CASSSTGYQPQHF. CDR3 in DNA: TGTGCCAGCAGCTCTACAGGTTATCAGCCCCAGCATTTT. Drawing the rest from reference TRBV5-6 and TRBJ1-5, the complete variable domain is DAGVTQSPTHLIKTRGQQVTLRCSPKSGHDTVSWYQQALGQGPQFIFQYYEEEERQRGNFPDRFSGHQFPNYSSELNVNALLLGDSALYLCASSSTGYQPQHFGDGTRLSIL.

This chain links TRBV19 with TRBJ2-7, with TRBD2 identical over 11 bases. Per germline, CDR1 LNHDA and CDR2 SQIVND (reference sequence). Losses at the gene ends were 6 bases for V and 2 bases for J; bases not matched to a gene: 6. This CDR3 has 15 amino acids. Here the CDR3 DNA reads TGTGCCAGTAGGCTAGCGGGAGGCCCCGCCTACGAGCAGTACTTC. Protein product: CASRLAGGPAYEQYF.